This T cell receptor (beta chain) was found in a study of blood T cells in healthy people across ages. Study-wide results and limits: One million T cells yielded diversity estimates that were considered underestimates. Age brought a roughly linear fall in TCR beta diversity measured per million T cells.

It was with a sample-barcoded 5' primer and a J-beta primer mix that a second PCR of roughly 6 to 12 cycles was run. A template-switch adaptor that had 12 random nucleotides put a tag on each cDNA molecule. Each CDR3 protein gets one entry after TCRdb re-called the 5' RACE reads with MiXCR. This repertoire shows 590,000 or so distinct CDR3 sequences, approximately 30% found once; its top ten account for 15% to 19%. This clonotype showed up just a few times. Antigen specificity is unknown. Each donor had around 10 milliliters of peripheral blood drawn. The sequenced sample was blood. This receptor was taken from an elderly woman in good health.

CDR3 nucleotides: TGCAGTGCTAGGGGGACAGAACACGGAGAGACCCAGTACTTC. This codes for CSARGTEHGETQYF. V usage is TRBV20-1 and J usage is TRBJ2-5; 7 bases match TRBD1. CDR1 is DFQATT, CDR2 SNEGSKA, per germline (reference sequence). V gave up 3 bases and J gave up 4 bases; unmatched junction bases: 8. The CDR3 totals 14 residues.